This T cell receptor beta chain is drawn from a study of shared clonotypes between healthy human individuals. CD4+ cells were split into CD45RA+ naive and CD45RA-negative memory subsets. Points on this clone: Its antigen is undetermined.

Genomic DNA belonging to each subset was distributed in equal measure over several immunoSEQ plates. In the authors' workflow: ImmunoSEQ supplied junction-only sequences lacking quality scores, so filtering was different. Using immunoSEQ multiplex PCR, the repertoire was profiled, and TCRdb retains in-frame clones only, with some absent. V, J and clone size were drawn from that table, and D and trimming were deduced from the DNA. There are roughly 1.5 million clones in the sample; approximately 98% occur only once, and around 0.47% lies in the top ten. V dropped 8 bases and J dropped 5; count of bases not matched to a gene: 8. This CDR3 region has 13 residues. Germline lookup yields CDR1 SNHLY and CDR2 FYNNEI. Broader study findings: Deeper or shallower sequencing was expected to change how clonotypes are shared among donors.

The receptor was derived from a man aged 30 to 45 in good health. V and J are TRBV2 and TRBJ1-1; 7 bases align to TRBD1. Material for sequencing was naive CD4+ T cells sorted from blood. Sample subset: CD45RA+ positively selected. CDR3 sequence reads: CASDAQGFTEAFF. The DNA of the CDR3 is TGTGCCAGCGACGCACAGGGGTTTACTGAAGCTTTCTTT.